This T cell receptor beta chain appears in the sequencing data of a study of T cell clones after liver transplantation. Study overall: Until 12-24 months post-transplant, subjects got standard immunosuppression and no induction. Patients counted as tolerant after at least one year off all immunosuppression, enzymes not exceeding twice normal.

Concerning this clone itself: Antigen specificity is unknown.

Study outcomes and limitations: Circulating graft-donor-reactive CD4 TCRbeta sequences fell significantly post-transplant in 5 of 8 subjects.

Germline CDR1 reads SGHTA; CDR2 reads FQGNSA. Trimming took 4 bases from V and 1 from J; bases not matched to a gene: 6. The CDR3 contains 16 residues. Only in-frame clones appear in the TCRdb table, and some are missing; sequencing was by immunoSEQ multiplex PCR. Here the sample spans 75,000 to 95,000 clones, less than 90% being singletons. The chain uses TRBV7-2 and TRBJ2-3; TRBD2 aligns across 9 bases. The starting material was CD4+ T cells from blood, obtained around 50 months after liver transplant. The receptor was derived from a human patient who received a liver transplant. The graft donor may have contributed some T cells. The CDR3 DNA reads TGTGCCAGCAGCTCGCAAGCGGGAGGACGCACAGATACGCAGTATTTT. Translation gives CASSSQAGGRTDTQYF.